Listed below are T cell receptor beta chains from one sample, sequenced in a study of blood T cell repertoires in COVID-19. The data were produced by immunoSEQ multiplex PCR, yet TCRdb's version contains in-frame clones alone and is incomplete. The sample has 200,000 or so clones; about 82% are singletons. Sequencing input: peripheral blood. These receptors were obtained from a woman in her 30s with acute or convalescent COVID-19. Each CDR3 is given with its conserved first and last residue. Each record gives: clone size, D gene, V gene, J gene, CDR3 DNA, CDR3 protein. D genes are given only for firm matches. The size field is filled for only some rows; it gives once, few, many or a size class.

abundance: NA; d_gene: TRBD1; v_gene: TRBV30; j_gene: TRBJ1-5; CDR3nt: TGTGCCTGGAGTAGTTGGGACAGGGGTTCCAATCAGCCCCAGCATTTT; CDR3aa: CAWSSWDRGSNQPQHF
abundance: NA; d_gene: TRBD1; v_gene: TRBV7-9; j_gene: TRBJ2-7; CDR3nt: TGTGCCAGCAGCTGGGAGTTGGGACAGGGAAGATACGAGCAGTACTTC; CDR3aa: CASSWELGQGRYEQYF
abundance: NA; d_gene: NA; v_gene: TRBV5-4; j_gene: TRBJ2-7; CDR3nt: TGTGCCAGCAACGCGGGACAGATCAACTCCTACGAGCAGTACTTC; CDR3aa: CASNAGQINSYEQYF
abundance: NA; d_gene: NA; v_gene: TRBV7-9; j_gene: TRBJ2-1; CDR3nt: TGTGCCAGCAGCACCCCAGTCTTGAACAATGAGCAGTTCTTC; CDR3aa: CASSTPVLNNEQFF
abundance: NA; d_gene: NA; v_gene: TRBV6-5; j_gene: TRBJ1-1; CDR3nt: TGTGCCGGATCCAGGGTCGGCACTGAAGCTTTCTTT; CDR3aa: CAGSRVGTEAFF
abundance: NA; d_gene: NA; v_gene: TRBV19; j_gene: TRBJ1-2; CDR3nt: TGTGCCAGTAGTGTGCAGCGGGGATTACCATATGGCTACACCTTC; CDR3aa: CASSVQRGLPYGYTF
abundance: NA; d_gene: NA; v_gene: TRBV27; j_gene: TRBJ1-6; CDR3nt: TGTGCCAGCAGTTCGCAGGGGCTTTATAATTCACCCCTCCACTTT; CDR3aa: CASSSQGLYNSPLHF
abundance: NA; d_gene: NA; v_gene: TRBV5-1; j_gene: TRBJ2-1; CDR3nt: TGCGCCAGCAGCCCTGCTGGGGCGCTGGTCCGGCAGTTCTTC; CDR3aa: CASSPAGALVRQFF
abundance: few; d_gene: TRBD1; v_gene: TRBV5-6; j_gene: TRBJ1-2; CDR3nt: TGTGCCAGCAGCAGCACAGGGGATGGCTATGGCTACACCTTC; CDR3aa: CASSSTGDGYGYTF
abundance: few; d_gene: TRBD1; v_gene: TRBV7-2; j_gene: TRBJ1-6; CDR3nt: TGTGCCAGCAGCTTAGGTGGGACAGGGGGCTGGTCCTATAATTCACCCCTCCACTTT; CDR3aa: CASSLGGTGGWSYNSPLHF
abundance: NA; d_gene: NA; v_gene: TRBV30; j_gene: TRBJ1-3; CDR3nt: TGTGCCAGCCGGAGGGGCTCTGGAAACACCATATATTTT; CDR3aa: CASRRGSGNTIYF
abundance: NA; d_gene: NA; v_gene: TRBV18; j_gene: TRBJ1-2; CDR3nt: TGTGCCAGCTCACCACCGAGCAGCCTACAGCTTAACTATGGCTACACCTTC; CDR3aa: CASSPPSSLQLNYGYTF
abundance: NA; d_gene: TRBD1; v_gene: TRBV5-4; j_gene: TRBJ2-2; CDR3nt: TGTGCCAGCAGCTTGGAGACAGGGCGTTTTTTCGGAGTTTCCGGGGAGCTGTTTTTT; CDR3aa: CASSLETGRFFGVSGELFF
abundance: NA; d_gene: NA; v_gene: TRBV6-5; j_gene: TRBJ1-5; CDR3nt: TGTGCCAGCAGTTATCGGCAGGGCTATCAGCCCCAGCATTTT; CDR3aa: CASSYRQGYQPQHF
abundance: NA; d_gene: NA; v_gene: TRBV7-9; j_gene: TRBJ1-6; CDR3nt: TGTGCCAGCAGCTTCGGTGCGGGGGCGGATTCACCCCTCCACTTT; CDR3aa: CASSFGAGADSPLHF
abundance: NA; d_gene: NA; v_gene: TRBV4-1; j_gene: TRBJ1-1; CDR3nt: TGCGCCAGCAGCCTCATGACAGTAATGAACACTGAAGCTTTCTTT; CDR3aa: CASSLMTVMNTEAFF
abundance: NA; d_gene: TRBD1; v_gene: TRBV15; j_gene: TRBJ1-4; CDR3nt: TGTGCCACCAGCAGAGTCCGGGACAGTAATGAAAAACTGTTTTTT; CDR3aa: CATSRVRDSNEKLFF
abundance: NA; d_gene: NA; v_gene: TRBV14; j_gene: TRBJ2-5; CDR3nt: TGTGCCAGGCCCCCGTTTGGGGACCCGACAGGTCAAGAGACCCAGTACTTC; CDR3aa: CARPPFGDPTGQETQYF
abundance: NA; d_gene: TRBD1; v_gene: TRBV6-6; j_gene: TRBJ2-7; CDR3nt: TGTGCCAGCAGTTACCTCGGACAGGTCGACTACGAGCAGTACTTC; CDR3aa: CASSYLGQVDYEQYF
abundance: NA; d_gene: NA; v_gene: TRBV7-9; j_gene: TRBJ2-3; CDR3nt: TGTGCCAGCAGCTTGATTCAGGGAAGGGGCACAGATACGCAGTATTTT; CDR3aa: CASSLIQGRGTDTQYF
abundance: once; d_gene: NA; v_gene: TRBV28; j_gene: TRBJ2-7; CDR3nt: TGTGCCAGCAGTTTGTCAAGAGGGGGCTCCTACGAGCAGTACTTC; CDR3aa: CASSLSRGGSYEQYF
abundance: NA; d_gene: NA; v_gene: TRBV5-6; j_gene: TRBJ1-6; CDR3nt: TGTGCCAGCAGCTTCCGGGGTTTGAATTCACCCCTCCACTTT; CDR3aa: CASSFRGLNSPLHF
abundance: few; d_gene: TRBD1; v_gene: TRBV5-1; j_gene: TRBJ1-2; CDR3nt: TGCGCCAGCAGCTTGCGGGGACAGAGTCATGGCTACACCTTC; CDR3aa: CASSLRGQSHGYTF
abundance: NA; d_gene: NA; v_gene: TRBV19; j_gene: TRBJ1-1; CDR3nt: TGTGCCAGTAGTACCGGGTTTCAGCCCACTGAAGCTTTCTTT; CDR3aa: CASSTGFQPTEAFF
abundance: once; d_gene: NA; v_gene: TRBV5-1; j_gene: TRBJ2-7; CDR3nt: TGCGCCAGCAGCTTGAGGGGATACGAGCAGTACTTC; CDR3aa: CASSLRGYEQYF
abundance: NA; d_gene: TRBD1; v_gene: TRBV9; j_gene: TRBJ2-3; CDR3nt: TGTGCCAGCAGCTCCTCCCGGGACAGGGGATTTGTTACGAGCACAGATACGCAGTATTTT; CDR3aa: CASSSSRDRGFVTSTDTQYF
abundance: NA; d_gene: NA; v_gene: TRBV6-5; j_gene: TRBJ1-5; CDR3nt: TGTGCCAGCAGTTCGGGGGGCAATCAGCCCCAGCATTTT; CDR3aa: CASSSGGNQPQHF
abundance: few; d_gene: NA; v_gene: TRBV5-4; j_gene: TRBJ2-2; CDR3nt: TGTGCCAGCAGCTTGGGTCCAGGTCTGAGTACCGGGGAGCTGTTTTTT; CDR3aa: CASSLGPGLSTGELFF
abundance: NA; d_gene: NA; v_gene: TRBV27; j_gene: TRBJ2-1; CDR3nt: TGTGCCAGCAGTTTCTTCCTAGTATCACCCGACTACAATGAGCAGTTCTTC; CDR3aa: CASSFFLVSPDYNEQFF
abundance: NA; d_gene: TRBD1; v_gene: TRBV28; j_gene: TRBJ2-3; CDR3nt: TGTGCCAGCAGGCCAGGGACAGGGTACTATACGCAGTATTTT; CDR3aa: CASRPGTGYYTQYF
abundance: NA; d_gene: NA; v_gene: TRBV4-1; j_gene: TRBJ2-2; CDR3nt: TGCGCCAGCAGCCGCATACAGGGCGTCACCGGGGAGCTGTTTTTT; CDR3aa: CASSRIQGVTGELFF
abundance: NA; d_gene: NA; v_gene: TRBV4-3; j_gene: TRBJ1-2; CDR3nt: TGCGCCAGCAGTCCCAATTCCCAACTCAGGGAGGACTATGGCTACACCTTC; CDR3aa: CASSPNSQLREDYGYTF
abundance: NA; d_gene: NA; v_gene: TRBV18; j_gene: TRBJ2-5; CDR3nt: TGTGCCAGCTCACCATTTGCACAGACAGGACAAGAGACCCAGTACTTC; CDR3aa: CASSPFAQTGQETQYF
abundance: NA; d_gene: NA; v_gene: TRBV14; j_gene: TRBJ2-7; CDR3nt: TGTGCCAGCAGCCAAGTTCCGGGATCGACCCACGAGCAGTACTTC; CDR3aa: CASSQVPGSTHEQYF
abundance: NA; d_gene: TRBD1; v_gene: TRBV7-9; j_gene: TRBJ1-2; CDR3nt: TGTGCCAGCAGCTTTGGGTCAGGGGGAGGCTATGGCTACACCTTC; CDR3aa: CASSFGSGGGYGYTF
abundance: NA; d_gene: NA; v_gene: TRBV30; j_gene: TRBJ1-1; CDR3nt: TGTGCCTGGAGCCCACCCGGCCTAGGATACGCTTTCTTT; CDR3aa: CAWSPPGLGYAFF
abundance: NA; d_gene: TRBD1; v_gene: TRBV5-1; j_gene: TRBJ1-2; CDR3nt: TGCGCCAGCAGCGCAACATACAGGGGTACCTATGGCTACACCTTC; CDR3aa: CASSATYRGTYGYTF
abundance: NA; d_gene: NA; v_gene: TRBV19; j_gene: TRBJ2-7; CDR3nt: TGTGCCAGTAGTGAAGGGACACCTTCGGAGCAGTACTTC; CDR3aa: CASSEGTPSEQYF
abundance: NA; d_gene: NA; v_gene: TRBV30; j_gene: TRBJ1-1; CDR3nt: TGTGCCTGGATGGCATCAATGAACACTGAAGCTTTCTTT; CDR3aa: CAWMASMNTEAFF
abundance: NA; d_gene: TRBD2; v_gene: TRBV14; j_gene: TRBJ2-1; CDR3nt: TGTGCCAGCAGCCAAGGTTTCGGGGGGGGCTCCTACAATGAGCAGTTCTTC; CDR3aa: CASSQGFGGGSYNEQFF
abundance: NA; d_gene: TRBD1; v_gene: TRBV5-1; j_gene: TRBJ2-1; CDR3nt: TGCGCCAGCAGCTTGGGTGGACAGGGGGCGAATGAGCAGTTCTTC; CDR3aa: CASSLGGQGANEQFF
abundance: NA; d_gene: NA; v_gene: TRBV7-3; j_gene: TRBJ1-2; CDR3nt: TGTGCCAGCAGCCCAAGCGACGGGGGGCGGTTGGATGGCTACACCTTC; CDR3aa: CASSPSDGGRLDGYTF
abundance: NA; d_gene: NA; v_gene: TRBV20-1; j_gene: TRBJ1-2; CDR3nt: TGCGGAGGCGCTTCGGGGGACGGCTACACCTTC; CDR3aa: CGGASGDGYTF
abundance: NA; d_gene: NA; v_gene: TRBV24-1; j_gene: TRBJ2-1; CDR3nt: TGTGCCACCAGTGACCCGTCAACCGGGGTGAATGAGCAGTTCTTC; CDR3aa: CATSDPSTGVNEQFF
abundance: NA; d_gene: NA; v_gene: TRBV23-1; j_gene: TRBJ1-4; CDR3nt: TGCGCCAGCAGTCAAATCCCGACAGCGGGGGATGAAAAACTGTTTTTT; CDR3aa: CASSQIPTAGDEKLFF
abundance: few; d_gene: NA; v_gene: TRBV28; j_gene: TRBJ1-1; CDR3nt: TGTGCCAGCAGTTATAGGGACGGGGGTAGAACTGAAGCTTTCTTT; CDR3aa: CASSYRDGGRTEAFF
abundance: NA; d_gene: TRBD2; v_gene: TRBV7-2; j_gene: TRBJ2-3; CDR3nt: TGTGCCAGCAGCTTAAACGCGAGGGGTCTAGCGGGAGATACGCAGTATTTT; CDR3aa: CASSLNARGLAGDTQYF
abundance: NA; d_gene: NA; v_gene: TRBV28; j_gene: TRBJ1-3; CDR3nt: TGTGCCAGCAGCCCCGGGAGGGTGGAAAACACCATATATTTT; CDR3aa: CASSPGRVENTIYF
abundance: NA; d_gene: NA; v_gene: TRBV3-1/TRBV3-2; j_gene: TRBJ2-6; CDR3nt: TGTGCCAGCAGCCTCTTAGGGGCCAACGTCCTGACTTTC; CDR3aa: CASSLLGANVLTF
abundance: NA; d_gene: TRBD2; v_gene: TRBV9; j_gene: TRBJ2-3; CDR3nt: TGTGCCAGCAGCCTCTTCGGGGGGGGGAGCACAGATACGCAGTATTTT; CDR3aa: CASSLFGGGSTDTQYF
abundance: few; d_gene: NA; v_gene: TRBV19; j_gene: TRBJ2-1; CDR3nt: TGTGCCAGTAGCGCACAGGGGGGGTCCTACAATGAGCAGTTCTTC; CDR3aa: CASSAQGGSYNEQFF
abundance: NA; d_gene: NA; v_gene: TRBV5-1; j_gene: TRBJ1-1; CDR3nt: TGCGCCAGCAGCCGCAACTCAGGGAACACTGAAGCTTTCTTT; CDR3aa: CASSRNSGNTEAFF
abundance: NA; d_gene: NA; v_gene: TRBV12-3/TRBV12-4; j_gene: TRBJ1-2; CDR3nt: TGTGCCAGCAGTTTGGCAGGGCCTGGAGGCTACACCTTC; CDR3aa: CASSLAGPGGYTF
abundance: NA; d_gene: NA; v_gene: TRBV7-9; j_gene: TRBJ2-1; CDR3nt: TGTGCCAGCAGCTCCTTCGATGAGCAGTTCTTC; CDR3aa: CASSSFDEQFF
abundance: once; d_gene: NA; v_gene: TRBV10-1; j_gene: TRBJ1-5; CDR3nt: TGCGCCAGCAGTGCCGGGACAAATAGCAATCAGCCCCAGCATTTT; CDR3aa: CASSAGTNSNQPQHF
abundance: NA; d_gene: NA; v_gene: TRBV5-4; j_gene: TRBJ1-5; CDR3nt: TGTGCCAGCAGCCATTCCCCAAGTGACCGGGCCCAGCATTTT; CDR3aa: CASSHSPSDRAQHF